The 9 T cell receptor beta chains listed next were all sequenced from one sample in a study of shared clonotypes between healthy human individuals. The naive CD8 population came from CD45RO-negative cells selected for CCR7, without terminally differentiated effector memory CD45RA+ cells. The data were produced by immunoSEQ multiplex PCR, yet TCRdb's version contains in-frame clones alone and is incomplete. The sample yields approximately 2,200,000 clones, more than 85% seen once. What was sequenced was naive CD8+ T cells from PBMCs. The receptors come from a man younger than 35 in good health. Some clones in this sample may be carry-over from other donors' samples.

Concerning this clone itself: Additional DNA sequences in this sample encode the identical CDR3. The chain recombines TRBV19 with TRBJ2-5; maybe TRBD2 (6 bases). This CDR3 spans 13 amino acids. V was trimmed by 4 bases and J by 2 bases, leaving 8 bases between them. Germline loops: CDR1 LNHDA, CDR2 SQIVND (reference sequence). CDR3 DNA: TGTGCCAGTAGTAACGGAGGGCAAGAGACCCAGTACTTC. Protein sequence: CASSNGGQETQYF. The full variable domain, its missing parts supplied by reference TRBV19 and TRBJ2-5, is DGGITQSPKYLFRKEGQNVTLSCEQNLNHDAMYWYRQDPGQGLRLIYYSQIVNDFQKGDIAEGYSVSREKKESFPLTVTSAQKNPTAFYLCASSNGGQETQYFGPGTRLLVL.

This chain joins TRBV27 and TRBJ1-1; D not resolved. The V gene lost 1 base and the J gene lost 3 bases, with 9 bases spanning the gap. This CDR3 is built from 14 residues. The germline gives CDR1 MNHEY, CDR2 SMNVEV (reference sequence). The CDR3 sequence is CASSLWVSDTEAFF. In DNA, the CDR3 is TGTGCCAGCAGTTTATGGGTATCGGACACTGAAGCTTTCTTT.

This rearrangement joins TRBV7-6 to TRBJ1-3; no definite D call. CDR1 SGHVS and CDR2 FNYEAQ come from the germline V gene. The length of the CDR3 is 16 residues. The V end lost 5 bases, the J end lost 0 bases, and 14 bases lay between the germline ends. The CDR3 region is CASSTSPIRSGNTIYF. CDR3 bases: TGTGCCAGCAGCACCAGCCCGATTCGCTCTGGAAACACCATATATTTT.

This rearrangement joins TRBV6-1 to TRBJ2-1; the D gene is possibly TRBD1 (6 bases). This CDR3 comprises 16 residues. Germline lookup yields CDR1 MNHNS and CDR2 SASEGT. V was cut by 3 bases and J by 7 bases, with 19 bases left in between. The CDR3 sequence is CASSDGVGDMGNEQFF. The DNA of the CDR3 is TGTGCCAGCAGTGATGGAGTGGGGGACATGGGGAATGAGCAGTTCTTC.

On this clone: Other DNA variants within this sample encode the same CDR3. This chain uses TRBV7-9 with TRBJ2-7, with TRBD2 as a possible D gene (5 bases). CDR3 length: 12 residues. Trimming stripped 5 bases from V and 6 bases from J, with 11 bases between. The germline gives CDR1 SEHNR, CDR2 FQNEAQ (reference sequence). The DNA of the CDR3 is TGTGCCAGCAGCCCCACCGGGGTCGAGCAGTACTTC. Its protein product is CASSPTGVEQYF.

The genes are TRBV6-5 and TRBJ2-1; no definite D call. V gave up 4 bases and J gave up 6 bases, with 10 bases separating them. Looked up from germline, CDR1 is MNHEY and CDR2 is SVGAGI. This CDR3 has 13 amino acids. CDR3 nucleotide sequence: TGTGCCAGCAGTTGGGGATTCGGCAATGAGCAGTTCTTC. This codes for CASSWGFGNEQFF.

The chain links TRBV27 to TRBJ2-1; no reliable D call. The germline gives CDR1 MNHEY, CDR2 SMNVEV (reference sequence). The CDR3 length is 13 residues. The germline V and J ends were trimmed by 3 bases and 7 bases, with 10 bases remaining between them. CDR3 sequence reads: CASSFGPPNEQFF. As DNA, the CDR3 is TGTGCCAGCAGTTTCGGGCCGCCGAATGAGCAGTTCTTC.

The rearrangement links TRBV27 to TRBJ2-5; D possibly corresponds to TRBD2 (5 bases). CDR3 size: 14 residues. The V end was cut by 2 bases, the J end by 4 bases, with 11 bases between. The germline V gene encodes CDR1 MNHEY and CDR2 SMNVEV (reference sequence). The CDR3 DNA follows: TGTGCCAGCAGTTTAGGAGGTCCCCCAGAGACCCAGTACTTC. Amino acid sequence: CASSLGGPPETQYF.

The chain carries TRBV5-4 and TRBJ2-1; TRBD1 might be the D (7 bases). The V end lost 0 bases, the J end lost 3 bases, and 22 bases lay between the germline ends. Germline CDR1 reads SGHNT; CDR2 reads YYREEE (reference sequence). The CDR3 runs 19 residues. In nucleotides, the CDR3 is TGTGCCAGCAGCTTGGCCCCAGGGGGTACGGGAGAGTACTACAATGAGCAGTTCTTC. Its translation is CASSLAPGGTGEYYNEQFF.